This TCR beta chain was captured by sequencing in a study of blood T cell repertoires in COVID-19. Study-level background: The samples span acute and convalescent COVID-19 from the United States, Italy and Spain. Nucleic acid was either cDNA or gDNA, and it came from T cells, B-cell-depleted T cells, or PBMCs.

Germline V gives CDR1 SGHVS, CDR2 FQNEAQ. The CDR3 runs to 13 residues. Trimming removed 7 bases at V and 2 bases at J, with 11 bases between. As processed by the authors: For nucleated cells, counts were estimated from reference gene primer amplification. Data came from immunoSEQ multiplex PCR; TCRdb stores just in-frame clones and leaves some out. D and trimming come from the DNA, and the V and J calls and clone size come from that table. Of just over 150,000 clones listed, approximately 82% are singletons. This clone has just a few counts. The TCR sequence derives from a woman of 80 years or more with acute or convalescent COVID-19. The specimen sequenced was peripheral blood. The chain has TRBV7-8 and TRBJ2-5; D not certain. CDR3 protein: CASTPLRQETQYF. The DNA for the CDR3 is TGTGCCAGCACCCCCTTGCGGCAAGAGACCCAGTACTTC.